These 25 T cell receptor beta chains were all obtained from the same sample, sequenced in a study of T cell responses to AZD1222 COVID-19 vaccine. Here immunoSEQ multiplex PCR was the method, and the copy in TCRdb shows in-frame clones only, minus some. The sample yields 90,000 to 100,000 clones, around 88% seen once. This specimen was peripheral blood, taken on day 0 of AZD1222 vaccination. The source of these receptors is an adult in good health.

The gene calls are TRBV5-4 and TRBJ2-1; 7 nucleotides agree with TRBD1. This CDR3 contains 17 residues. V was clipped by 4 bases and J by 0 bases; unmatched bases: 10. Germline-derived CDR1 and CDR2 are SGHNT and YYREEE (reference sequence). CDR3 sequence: CASSPKQGPSSYNEQFF. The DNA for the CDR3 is TGTGCCAGCAGCCCAAAACAGGGGCCCAGCTCCTACAATGAGCAGTTCTTC. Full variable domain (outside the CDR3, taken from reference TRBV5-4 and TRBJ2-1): ETGVTQSPTHLIKTRGQQVTLRCSSQSGHNTVSWYQQALGQGPQFIFQYYREEENGRGNFPPRFSGLQFPNYSSELNVNALELDDSALYLCASSPKQGPSSYNEQFFGPGTRLTVL.

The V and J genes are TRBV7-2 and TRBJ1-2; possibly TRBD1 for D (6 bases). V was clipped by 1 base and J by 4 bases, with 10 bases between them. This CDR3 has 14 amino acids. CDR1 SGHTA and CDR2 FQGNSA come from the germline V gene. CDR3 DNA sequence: TGTGCCAGCAGCTTAGATGGGGGCGGCTATGGCTACACCTTC. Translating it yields CASSLDGGGYGYTF. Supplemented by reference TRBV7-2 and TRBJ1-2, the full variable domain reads GAGVSQSPSNKVTEKGKDVELRCDPISGHTALYWYRQSLGQGLEFLIYFQGNSAPDKSGLPSDRFSAERTGGSVSTLTIQRTQQEDSAVYLCASSLDGGGYGYTFGSGTRLTVV.

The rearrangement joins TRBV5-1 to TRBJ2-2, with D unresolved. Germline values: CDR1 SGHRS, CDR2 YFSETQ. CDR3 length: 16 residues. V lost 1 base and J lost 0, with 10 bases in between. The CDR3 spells CASSLLTNSNTGELFF. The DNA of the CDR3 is TGCGCCAGCAGCTTGCTTACTAATTCGAACACCGGGGAGCTGTTTTTT.

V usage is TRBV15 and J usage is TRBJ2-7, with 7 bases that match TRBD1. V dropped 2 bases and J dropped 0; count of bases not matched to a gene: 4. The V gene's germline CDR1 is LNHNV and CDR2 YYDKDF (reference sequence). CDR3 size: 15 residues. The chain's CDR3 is CATSRPRDSSYEQYF. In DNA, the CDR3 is TGTGCCACCAGCAGACCCCGGGACAGCTCCTACGAGCAGTACTTC.

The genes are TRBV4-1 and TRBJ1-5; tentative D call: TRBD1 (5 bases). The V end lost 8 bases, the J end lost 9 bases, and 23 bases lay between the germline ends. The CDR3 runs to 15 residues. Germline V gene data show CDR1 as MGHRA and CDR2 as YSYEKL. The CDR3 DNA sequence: TGCGCCAGCCGGAAAGGGGCCGACCCAGGTTGGCCCCAGCATTTT. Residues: CASRKGADPGWPQHF.

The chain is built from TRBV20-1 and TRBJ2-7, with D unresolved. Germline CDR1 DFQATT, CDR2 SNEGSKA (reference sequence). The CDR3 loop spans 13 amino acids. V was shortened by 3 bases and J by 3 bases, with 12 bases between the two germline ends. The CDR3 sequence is CSASNPSNYEQYF. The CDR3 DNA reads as TGCAGTGCTAGTAATCCGAGTAACTACGAGCAGTACTTC.

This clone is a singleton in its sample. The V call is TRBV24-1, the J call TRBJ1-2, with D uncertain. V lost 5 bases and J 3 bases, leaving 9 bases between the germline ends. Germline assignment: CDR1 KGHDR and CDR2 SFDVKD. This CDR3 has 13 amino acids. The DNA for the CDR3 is TGTGCCACCAGTGCCGGGAGTTACTATGGCTACACCTTC. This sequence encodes CATSAGSYYGYTF.

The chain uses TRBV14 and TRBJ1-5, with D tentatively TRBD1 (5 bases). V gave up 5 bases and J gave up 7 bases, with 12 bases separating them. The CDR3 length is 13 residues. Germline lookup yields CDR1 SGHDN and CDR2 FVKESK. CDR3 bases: TGTGCCAGCAGCAAAGGGGCTCAACAGCCCCAGCATTTT. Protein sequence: CASSKGAQQPQHF.

CDR3 region: CASSPRTSGRTYEQYF. For the CDR3, the DNA is TGCGCCAGCAGCCCACGGACTAGCGGGCGTACCTACGAGCAGTACTTC. This rearrangement joins TRBV4-1 to TRBJ2-7, with 11 bases matching TRBD2. This CDR3 spans 16 amino acids. CDR1 and CDR2 from the germline V gene are MGHRA and YSYEKL. V shed 4 bases, J shed 2 bases, and the junction held 7 bases outside the gene matches.

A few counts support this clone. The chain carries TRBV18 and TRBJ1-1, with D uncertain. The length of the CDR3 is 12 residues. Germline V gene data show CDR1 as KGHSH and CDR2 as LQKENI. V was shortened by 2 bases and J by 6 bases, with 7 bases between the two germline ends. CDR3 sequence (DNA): TGTGCCAGCTCACCAGGAGCCGCTGAAGCTTTCTTT. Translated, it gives CASSPGAAEAFF.

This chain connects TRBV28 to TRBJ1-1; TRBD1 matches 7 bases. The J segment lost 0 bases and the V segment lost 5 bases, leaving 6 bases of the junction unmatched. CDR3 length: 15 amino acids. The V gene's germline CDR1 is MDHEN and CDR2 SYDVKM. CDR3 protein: CASSPGGQMNTEAFF. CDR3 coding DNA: TGTGCCAGCAGTCCCGGGGGACAGATGAACACTGAAGCTTTCTTT.

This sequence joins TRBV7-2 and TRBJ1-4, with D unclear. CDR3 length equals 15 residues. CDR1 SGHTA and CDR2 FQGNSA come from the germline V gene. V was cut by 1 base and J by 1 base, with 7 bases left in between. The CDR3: CASSLEALTNEKLFF. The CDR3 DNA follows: TGTGCCAGCAGCTTAGAGGCTTTAACTAATGAAAAACTGTTTTTT.

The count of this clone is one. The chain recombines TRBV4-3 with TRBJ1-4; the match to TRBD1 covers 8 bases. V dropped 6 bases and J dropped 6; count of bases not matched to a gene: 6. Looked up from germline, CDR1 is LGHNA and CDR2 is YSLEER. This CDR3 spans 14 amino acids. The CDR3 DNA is TGCGCCAGCAGACCTGGGACAGGATATGAAAAACTGTTTTTT. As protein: CASRPGTGYEKLFF.

The CDR3 sequence is CASSLIGGGYEQYF. Here the CDR3 DNA reads TGTGCCAGCAGCTTAATAGGTGGGGGGTACGAGCAGTACTTC. The chain employs TRBV7-3 and TRBJ2-7; perhaps TRBD2 as D (6 bases). CDR1 SGHTA and CDR2 FQGTGA come from the germline V gene. Between the trimmed V and J ends, which lost 1 base and 4 bases, there was a span of 11 bases. CDR3 length: 14 amino acids.

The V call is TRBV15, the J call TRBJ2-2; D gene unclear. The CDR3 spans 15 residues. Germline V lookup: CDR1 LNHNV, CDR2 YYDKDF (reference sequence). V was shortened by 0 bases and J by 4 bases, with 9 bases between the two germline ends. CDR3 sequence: CATSRDQAPTGELFF. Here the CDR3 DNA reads TGTGCCACCAGCAGAGATCAGGCTCCCACCGGGGAGCTGTTTTTT.

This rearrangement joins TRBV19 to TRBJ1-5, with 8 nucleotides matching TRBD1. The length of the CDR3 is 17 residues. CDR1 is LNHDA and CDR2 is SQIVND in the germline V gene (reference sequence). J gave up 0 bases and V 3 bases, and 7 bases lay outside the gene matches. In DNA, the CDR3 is TGTGCCAGTAGTATTGGAGCAGGGGGCGGTAGCAATCAGCCCCAGCATTTT. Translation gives CASSIGAGGGSNQPQHF.

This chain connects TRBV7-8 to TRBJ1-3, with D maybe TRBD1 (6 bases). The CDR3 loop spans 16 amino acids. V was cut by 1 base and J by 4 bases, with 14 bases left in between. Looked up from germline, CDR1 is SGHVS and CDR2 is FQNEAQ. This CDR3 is CASSLGTLGQGNTIYF. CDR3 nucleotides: TGTGCCAGCAGCTTAGGAACCCTCGGACAGGGAAACACCATATATTTT.

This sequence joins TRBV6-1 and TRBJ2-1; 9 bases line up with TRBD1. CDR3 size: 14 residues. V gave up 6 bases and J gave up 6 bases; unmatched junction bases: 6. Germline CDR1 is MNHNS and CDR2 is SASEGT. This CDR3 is CASRTGTGSNEQFF. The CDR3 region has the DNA TGTGCCAGCAGAACCGGGACAGGGAGCAATGAGCAGTTCTTC.

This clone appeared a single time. CDR3 DNA sequence: TGTGCCAGCAGCTTAGGAGGGGCCGGGGAGACCCAGTACTTC. Its translation is CASSLGGAGETQYF. The chain recombines TRBV7-8 with TRBJ2-5; D might be TRBD1 or TRBD2, each matching 5 bases. V was clipped by 1 base and J by 5 bases, with 11 bases between them. The CDR3 is made up of 14 amino acids. Germline lookup yields CDR1 SGHVS and CDR2 FQNEAQ.

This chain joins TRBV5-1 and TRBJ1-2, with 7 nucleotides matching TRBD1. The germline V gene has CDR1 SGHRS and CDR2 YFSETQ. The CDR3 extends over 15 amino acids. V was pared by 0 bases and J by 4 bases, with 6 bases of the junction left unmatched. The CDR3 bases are TGCGCCAGCAGCTTGGGGTCAGGGGGGGCCTATGGCTACACCTTC. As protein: CASSLGSGGAYGYTF.

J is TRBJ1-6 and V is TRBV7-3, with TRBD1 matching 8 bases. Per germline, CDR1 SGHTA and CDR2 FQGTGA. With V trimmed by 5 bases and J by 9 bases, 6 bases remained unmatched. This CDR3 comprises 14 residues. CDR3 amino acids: CASSPSGQGSPLHF. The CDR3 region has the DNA TGTGCCAGCAGCCCCAGTGGACAGGGTTCACCCCTCCACTTT.

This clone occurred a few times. DNA of the CDR3: TGTGCCAGCAGCGTAGGTCCTAGCGGGACTGACGAGCAGTACTTC. Translated, it gives CASSVGPSGTDEQYF. The chain is built from TRBV9 and TRBJ2-7; 9 bases line up with TRBD2. This CDR3 has 15 amino acids. V shed 0 bases and J 5 bases; nucleotides not matched to a gene: 6. Germline values: CDR1 SGDLS, CDR2 YYNGEE.

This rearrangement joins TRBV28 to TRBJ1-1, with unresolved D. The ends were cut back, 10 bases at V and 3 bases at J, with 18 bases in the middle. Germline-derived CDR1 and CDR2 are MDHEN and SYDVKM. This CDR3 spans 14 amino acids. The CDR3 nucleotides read TGTGCCACCGGCCTAGGGCCTTCCTACACTGAAGCTTTCTTT. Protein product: CATGLGPSYTEAFF.

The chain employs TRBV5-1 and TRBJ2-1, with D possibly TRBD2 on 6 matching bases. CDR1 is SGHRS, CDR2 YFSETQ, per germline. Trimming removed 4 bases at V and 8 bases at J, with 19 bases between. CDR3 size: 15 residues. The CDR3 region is CASSPARTTGDEQFF. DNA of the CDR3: TGCGCCAGCAGCCCGGCGAGGACTACCGGCGATGAGCAGTTCTTC.

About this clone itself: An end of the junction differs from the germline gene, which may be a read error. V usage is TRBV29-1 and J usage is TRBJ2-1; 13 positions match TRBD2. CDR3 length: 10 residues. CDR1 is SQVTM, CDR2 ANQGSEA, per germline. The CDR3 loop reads CSVGLAGEIF. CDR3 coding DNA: TGCAGCGTAGGACTAGCGGGGGAGATCTTC.